Sequencing of this T cell receptor beta chain was carried out in a study of human T cells and chemical hapten exposure. In the study overall: Investigators sensitized roughly 2 cm by roughly 2 cm of upper inner arm skin with 2% DPC.

Time point denoted: pre-sensitization, week 0. The treatment: therapeutic diphenylcyclopropenone sensitization with weekly scalp DPC. Every donor had alopecia and was 18 to 70 years old; all were suitable for DPC. One entry per CDR3 protein, called by TCRdb with MiXCR from the RACE reads. This sample yields 270,000 or so distinct CDR3 sequences, of which just under 8% are seen a single time; about 1.1% belongs to the top ten. Germline V lookup: CDR1 MDHEN, CDR2 SYDVKM. The CDR3 length is 14 residues. V lost 5 bases and J 1 base, leaving 11 bases between the germline ends. This clonotype was counted only a few times.

The starting material was whole blood, obtained in connection with sensitization to the hapten diphenylcyclopropenone (DPC). V gene TRBV28 combines with J gene TRBJ1-1; tentatively, D is TRBD1 (6 bases). The sequence was obtained from a young man with alopecia areata. Some clones in this sample may be carry-over from other donors' samples. CDR3 in amino acids: CASSPGTKNTEAFF. The CDR3 region has the DNA TGTGCCAGCAGTCCCGGGACAAAGAACACTGAAGCTTTCTTT.